What follows are 19 T cell receptor beta chains derived from one specimen sequenced in a study of Graves' ophthalmopathy and Graves' hyperthyroidism (dated by TCRdb to between 2017 and 2018). For sequencing, an Illumina HiSeq 2000 was employed. For repertoire sequencing, the TCR beta CDR3 regions were amplified from RNA transcripts. HTBI primers and the Qiagen OneStep RT-PCR kit were used in a first-round RT-PCR, which was followed by a second-round multiplex PCR, size selection and purification. TCRdb trimmed the raw reads at Q25, called clones with MiXCR and kept productive beta chains. Records with the same CDR3 protein are collapsed into one entry carrying the most frequent genes and DNA. The sample table shows 350,000 to 400,000 distinct CDR3 sequences, and 15% are seen once. The ten largest clonotypes hold roughly 7% of the sample. The sample was peripheral blood. The receptors were gathered from a woman younger than 35 with stable Graves' hyperthyroidism. Donor details come from another sample of the same person, matched by shared clones.

The J gene is TRBJ2-5, the V gene TRBV6-1, with 10 bases fitting TRBD2. The germline CDR1 and CDR2 sequences are MNHNS and SASEGT. V was clipped by 2 bases and J by 4 bases; unmatched bases: 4. The CDR3 is 15 residues long. CDR3: CASSEKAGGPETQYF. DNA for the CDR3: TGTGCCAGCAGTGAAAAAGCGGGGGGGCCAGAGACCCAGTACTTC.

This clonotype was observed many times. The V call is TRBV20-1, the J call TRBJ1-2; no definite D call. There are 12 residues in the CDR3. CDR1 and CDR2 from the germline V gene are DFQATT and SNEGSKA (reference sequence). V lost 5 bases, J lost 6 bases, and 13 bases lay in between. DNA for the CDR3: TGCAGTGCTGGCCCTTCGGGTCATGGCTACACCTTC. It is translated as CSAGPSGHGYTF.

This clonotype was counted many times. The rearrangement joins TRBV12-3 or TRBV12-4 to TRBJ1-2; unclear D gene. This CDR3 is built from 13 residues. The V end lost 1 base, the J end lost 4 bases, and 7 bases lay between the germline ends. The CDR3 here is CASSLEHTYGYTF. Here the CDR3 DNA reads TGTGCCAGCAGTTTAGAACACACCTATGGCTACACCTTC.

Ten or more counts support this clonotype. The V gene is TRBV5-1, the J gene TRBJ1-1; 7 bases agree with TRBD1. V was clipped by 4 bases and J by 3 bases; unmatched bases: 6. The CDR3 is made up of 14 amino acids. Germline V gene lookup returns CDR1 SGHRS and CDR2 YFSETQ. The CDR3 sequence is CASSQTGRYTEAFF. The CDR3 DNA reads TGCGCCAGCAGCCAGACAGGGAGGTACACTGAAGCTTTCTTT.

This clonotype has at least ten counts. The chain combines TRBV4-1 with TRBJ2-6; D call uncertain. This CDR3 region has 14 residues. Germline V gives CDR1 MGHRA, CDR2 YSYEKL. V was trimmed by 1 base and J by 3 bases, leaving 4 bases between them. The CDR3 DNA is TGCGCCAGCAGCCAAGCGAGTGGGGCCAACGTCCTGACTTTC. Amino acid sequence: CASSQASGANVLTF.

This clonotype has at least ten counts. The chain links TRBV12-3 or TRBV12-4 to TRBJ1-5; TRBD1 matches 7 bases. With 5 bases clipped from V and 3 bases from J, the junction kept 10 bases outside the gene matches. The CDR3 loop spans 16 amino acids. The CDR3: CASSTIQGNLNQPQHF. As DNA, the CDR3 is TGTGCCAGCAGTACAATACAGGGGAACCTCAATCAGCCCCAGCATTTT.

Many counts were recorded for this clonotype. At one end, the junction sequence differs from germline, possibly due to a read error. This chain joins TRBV12-5 and TRBJ1-2, with D possibly TRBD1 on 5 matching bases. The CDR3 runs 14 residues. The V gene's germline CDR1 is LGHNT and CDR2 FRNRAP. The CDR3 sequence: CASAEGQGGHGYAF. CDR3 in DNA: TGTGCTAGTGCCGAGGGGCAGGGAGGCCATGGCTACGCCTTC.

This clonotype was detected only a few times. The genes are TRBV29-1 and TRBJ2-2; TRBD1 aligns across 7 bases. The CDR3 has 17 amino acids. Germline loops: CDR1 SQVTM, CDR2 ANQGSEA. The ends lost 1 base at V and 2 bases at J; junction bases unmatched: 10. In nucleotides, the CDR3 is TGCAGCGTTGAAGGGATCACCGGGACAGAAAACACCGGGGAGCTGTTTTTT. It yields the protein CSVEGITGTENTGELFF.

This clonotype was counted ten times or more. The chain combines TRBV12-3 or TRBV12-4 with TRBJ2-5; D unresolved. Trimming took off 2 bases at V and 5 bases at J, with 15 bases between the two ends. The CDR3 extends over 15 amino acids. The CDR3 loop is CASSLTPKPLETQYF. The CDR3 region has the DNA TGTGCCAGCAGTTTAACCCCCAAGCCCTTGGAGACCCAGTACTTC.

At least ten counts were recorded for this clonotype. V and J are TRBV6-5 and TRBJ1-1; weak D call: TRBD1 (6 bases). The V gene's germline CDR1 is MNHEY and CDR2 SVGAGI. The CDR3 has 16 amino acids. V lost 0 bases and J lost 6, with 17 bases in between. CDR3 bases: TGTGCCAGCAGTTACTCCGGGGGGGGCGGTGGTGCTGAAGCTTTCTTT. Translation gives CASSYSGGGGGAEAFF.

The table lists this clonotype with many counts. V is TRBV29-1 and J is TRBJ2-4, with TRBD1 identical over 8 bases. This CDR3 is built from 13 residues. V trimming: 4 bases; J trimming: 7 bases; junction bases outside the gene matches: 6. Germline CDR1 is SQVTM and CDR2 is ANQGSEA. CDR3 protein: CSVAQTGGNIQYF. CDR3 in DNA: TGCAGCGTTGCCCAAACAGGGGGGAACATTCAGTACTTC.

This clonotype was seen repeatedly, ten times or more. The chain recombines TRBV10-3 with TRBJ2-5, with a weak D call TRBD2 (6 bases). V shed 4 bases and J shed 2 bases, with 14 bases lying between them. The CDR3 extends over 15 amino acids. The germline CDR1 and CDR2 sequences are ENHRY and SYGVKD. CDR3 nucleotides: TGTGCCATCAGTGCGGCGGGACGGAAGCAAGAGACCCAGTACTTC. This encodes CAISAAGRKQETQYF.

This clonotype has ten or more counts. This sequence joins TRBV7-3 and TRBJ2-3; perhaps TRBD1 as D (6 bases). The CDR3 is made up of 17 amino acids. Trimming pared 5 bases from V and 0 bases from J, leaving 18 bases between. From germline, CDR1 is SGHTA and CDR2 FQGTGA. CDR3 in DNA: TGTGCCAGCAGCCCCATTCCGACAGGTTTTAGCACAGATACGCAGTATTTT. This sequence encodes CASSPIPTGFSTDTQYF.

This clonotype was seen more than once but under ten times. This sequence joins TRBV2 and TRBJ2-7, with 7 bases lining up with TRBD2. Germline CDR1 and CDR2: SNHLY and FYNNEI. After removal of 4 bases from V and 5 bases from J, the junction contained 5 bases not matched to a gene. The CDR3 runs 13 residues. The CDR3 coding sequence is TGTGCCAGCAGTGGGGGGGGTTCCCACGAGCAGTACTTC. Its translation: CASSGGGSHEQYF.

In its sample, this clonotype was seen many times. CDR3 DNA: TGCAGTGCTAGACGGGAGGGGGTGAACACTGAAGCTTTCTTT. Its translation is CSARREGVNTEAFF. The rearrangement uses TRBV20-1 and TRBJ1-1; D is perhaps TRBD1 (6 bases). CDR3 length: 14 residues. Trimming took off 2 bases at V and 0 bases at J, with 10 bases between the two ends. In germline, CDR1 is DFQATT, CDR2 SNEGSKA (reference sequence).

This clonotype was recorded a few times. The junction does not match germline at one end; this may be a read error. This sequence joins TRBV9 and TRBJ1-5; 8 bases map to TRBD1. Germline assignment: CDR1 SGDLS and CDR2 YYNGEE. The CDR3 is 19 amino acids. The CDR3 spells CASSPRTGRWEYSYQPQHF. Here the CDR3 DNA reads TGTGCCAGCAGCCCCCGGACAGGGAGGTGGGAATATAGCTATCAGCCCCAGCATTTT.

In its sample, this clonotype was seen many times. The rearrangement uses TRBV7-2 and TRBJ1-6; a possible D gene is TRBD1 (5 bases). The V gene's germline CDR1 is SGHTA and CDR2 FQGNSA. The germline V and J ends were trimmed by 3 bases and 2 bases, with 5 bases remaining between them. The CDR3 runs 14 residues. The CDR3 DNA follows: TGTGCCAGCAGCTTGGGGGCCTATAATTCACCCCTCCACTTT. It encodes CASSLGAYNSPLHF.

This clonotype appeared many times. The gene calls are TRBV6-1 and TRBJ1-3; a possible D gene is TRBD1 (6 bases). Trimming took 5 bases from V and 2 from J, leaving 16 bases between them. The CDR3 covers 16 residues. Per germline, CDR1 MNHNS and CDR2 SASEGT. Here the CDR3 reads CASSPDRLWPGNTIYF. The CDR3 nucleotides are TGTGCCAGCAGTCCCGACAGGTTATGGCCTGGAAACACCATATATTTT.

This clonotype showed up many times. The chain combines TRBV12-3 or TRBV12-4 with TRBJ1-1, with TRBD1 matching over 12 bases. After removal of 4 bases from V and 5 bases from J, the junction contained 8 bases not matched to a gene. This CDR3 has 16 amino acids. The CDR3 region has the DNA TGTGCCAGCAGTTCCGGGACAGGGGGCGTAAGTACTGAAGCTTTCTTT. Amino acids: CASSSGTGGVSTEAFF.